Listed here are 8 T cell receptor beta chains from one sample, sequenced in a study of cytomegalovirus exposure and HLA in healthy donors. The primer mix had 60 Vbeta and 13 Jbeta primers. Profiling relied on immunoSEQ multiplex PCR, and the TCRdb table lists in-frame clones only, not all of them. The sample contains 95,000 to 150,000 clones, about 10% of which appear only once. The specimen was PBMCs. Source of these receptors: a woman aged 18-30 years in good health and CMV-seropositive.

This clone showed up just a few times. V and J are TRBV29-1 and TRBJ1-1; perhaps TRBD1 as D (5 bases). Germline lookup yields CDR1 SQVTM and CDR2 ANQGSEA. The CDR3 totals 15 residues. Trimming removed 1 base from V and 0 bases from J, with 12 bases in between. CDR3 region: CSVEVSGHLNTEAFF. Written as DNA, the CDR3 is TGCAGCGTTGAAGTATCAGGACATTTGAACACTGAAGCTTTCTTT.

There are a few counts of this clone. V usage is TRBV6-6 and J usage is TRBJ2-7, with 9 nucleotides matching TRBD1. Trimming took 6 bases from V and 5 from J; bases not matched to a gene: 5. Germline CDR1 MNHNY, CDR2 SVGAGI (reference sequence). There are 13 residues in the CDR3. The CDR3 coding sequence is TGTGCCAGCAGGACAGGGGGAGAGGACGAGCAGTACTTC. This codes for CASRTGGEDEQYF.

CDR3 DNA sequence: TGTGCCAGCAGCGTTGGACAGGAGAGAGGAAACACCATATATTTT. Its translation: CASSVGQERGNTIYF. This rearrangement joins TRBV9 to TRBJ1-3, with 7 bases lining up with TRBD1. V was clipped by 2 bases and J by 4 bases; unmatched bases: 6. Germline values: CDR1 SGDLS, CDR2 YYNGEE. The CDR3 sequence is 15 residues long.

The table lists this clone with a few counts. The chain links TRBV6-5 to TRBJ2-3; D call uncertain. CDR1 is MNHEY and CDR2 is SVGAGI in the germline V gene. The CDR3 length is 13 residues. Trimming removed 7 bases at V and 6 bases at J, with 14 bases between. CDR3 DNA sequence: TGTGCCAGCACCCCCACGACACAGGATACGCAGTATTTT. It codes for CASTPTTQDTQYF.

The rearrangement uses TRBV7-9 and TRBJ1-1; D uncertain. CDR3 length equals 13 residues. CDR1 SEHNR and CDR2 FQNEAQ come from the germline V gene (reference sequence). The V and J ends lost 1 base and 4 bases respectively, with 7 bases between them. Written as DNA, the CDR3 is TGTGCCAGCAGCTTAGTATTGAGCACTGAAGCTTTCTTT. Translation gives CASSLVLSTEAFF.

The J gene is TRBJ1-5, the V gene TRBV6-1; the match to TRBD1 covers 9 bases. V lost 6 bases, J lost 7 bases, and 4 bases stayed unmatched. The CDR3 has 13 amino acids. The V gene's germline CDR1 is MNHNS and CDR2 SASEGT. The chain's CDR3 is CASRGTGQQPQHF. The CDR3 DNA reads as TGTGCCAGCAGGGGGACAGGGCAACAGCCCCAGCATTTT.

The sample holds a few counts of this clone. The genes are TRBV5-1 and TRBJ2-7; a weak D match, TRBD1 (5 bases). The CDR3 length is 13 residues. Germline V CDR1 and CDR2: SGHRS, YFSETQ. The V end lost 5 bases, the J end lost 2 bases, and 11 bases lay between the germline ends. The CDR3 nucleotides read TGCGCCAGCAGGCCGACGGACACCTACGAGCAGTACTTC. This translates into CASRPTDTYEQYF.

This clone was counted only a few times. Here the CDR3 DNA reads TGCGCCAGCAGCTTGGGTCCCTCTTCTAGCTATGGCTACACCTTC. This translates into CASSLGPSSSYGYTF. The J gene is TRBJ1-2, the V gene TRBV5-1, with D uncertain. Germline assignment: CDR1 SGHRS and CDR2 YFSETQ. Trimming took off 0 bases at V and 4 bases at J, with 13 bases between the two ends. The CDR3 consists of 15 residues.